The source of this T cell receptor (beta chain) is a study of spatial heterogeneity in lung cancer. The overall study: There were consistently more beta-chain sequences detected than alpha-chain sequences. Study-wide points: Ubiquitous expanded tumor TCRs were seen in blood more at resection than at follow-up.

MiXCR was run by TCRdb on the 5' RACE reads, yielding one entry per CDR3 protein. The sample has around 66,000 distinct CDR3 sequences, roughly 5.9% seen once. The sample's time point: sample taken at primary tumor resection. The CDR3 consists of 13 residues. The trim removed 7 bases at V and 1 base at J, leaving 3 bases unmatched. The germline V gene encodes CDR1 GTSNPN and CDR2 SVGIG (reference sequence). Worth noting for this clonotype: The antigen is undetermined.

The TCR comes from a female donor with early-stage non-small cell lung cancer. Sample: PBMCs, taken at surgery. V is TRBV30 and J is TRBJ2-3; the match to TRBD2 covers 9 bases. The CDR3 DNA reads TGTGCCTTTCGGACTAGCGGCACAGATACGCAGTATTTT. Its protein product is CAFRTSGTDTQYF. Filled out from reference TRBV30 and TRBJ2-3, the complete variable domain reads SQTIHQWPATLVQPVGSPLSLECTVEGTSNPNLYWYRQAAGRGLQLLFYSVGIGQISSEVPQNLSASRPQDRQFILSSKKLLLSDSGFYLCAFRTSGTDTQYFGPGTRLTVL.